The text below deals with one T cell receptor (beta chain). Next came a second PCR, run for about 6 to 12 cycles, which used a sample-barcoded 5' primer along with a J-beta primer mix. Every single cDNA molecule received a tag from a template-switch adaptor with 12 random nucleotides. TCRdb processed the 5' RACE reads anew with MiXCR; each CDR3 protein has one entry. The sample lists about 720,000 distinct CDR3 sequences, 22% seen once, with roughly 22% in the top ten. The V and J ends lost 5 bases and 2 bases respectively, with 21 bases between them. CDR3 length: 17 amino acids. The entry originates in a study of blood T cells in healthy people across ages.

Sequencing was done on a sample of blood. The TCR was taken from an older man in good health. The rearrangement links TRBV12-3 or TRBV12-4 to TRBJ1-2; D might be TRBD1 (5 bases). In DNA form, the CDR3 reads TGTGCCAGCAGTCCATCACCATTAGACAGAGACAACTATGGCTACACCTTC. Protein product: CASSPSPLDRDNYGYTF.